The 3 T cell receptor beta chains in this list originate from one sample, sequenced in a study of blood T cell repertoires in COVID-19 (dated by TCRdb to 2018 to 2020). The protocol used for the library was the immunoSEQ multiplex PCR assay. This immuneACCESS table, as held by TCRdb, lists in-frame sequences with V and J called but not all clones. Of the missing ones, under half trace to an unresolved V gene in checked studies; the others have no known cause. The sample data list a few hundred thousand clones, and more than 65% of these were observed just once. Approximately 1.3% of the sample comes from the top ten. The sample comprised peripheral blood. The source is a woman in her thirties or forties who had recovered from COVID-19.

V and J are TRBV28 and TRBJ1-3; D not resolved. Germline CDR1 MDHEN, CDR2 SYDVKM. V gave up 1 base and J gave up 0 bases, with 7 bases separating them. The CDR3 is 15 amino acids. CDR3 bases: TGTGCCAGCAGTTTATTGTCCATCTCTGGAAACACCATATATTTT. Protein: CASSLLSISGNTIYF.

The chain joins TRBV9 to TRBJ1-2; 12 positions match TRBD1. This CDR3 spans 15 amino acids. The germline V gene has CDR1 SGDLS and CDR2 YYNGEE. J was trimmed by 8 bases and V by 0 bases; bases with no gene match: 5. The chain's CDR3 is CASSVAAGTGGGYTF. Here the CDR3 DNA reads TGTGCCAGCAGCGTAGCCGCCGGGACAGGGGGCGGCTACACCTTC.

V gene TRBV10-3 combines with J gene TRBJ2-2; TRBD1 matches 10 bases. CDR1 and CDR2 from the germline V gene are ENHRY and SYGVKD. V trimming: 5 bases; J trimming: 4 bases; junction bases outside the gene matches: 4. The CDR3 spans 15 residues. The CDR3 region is CAISPGTGATGELFF. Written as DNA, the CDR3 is TGTGCCATCAGTCCCGGGACAGGGGCCACCGGGGAGCTGTTTTTT.